Listed here are 21 T cell receptor beta chains from one sample, sequenced in a study of regulatory T cells in long-lasting Graves disease. Arm-PCR of CDR3 regions and iRepertoire HTBI primers were the basis on which TCR beta libraries were built. TCRdb itself ran the multiplex PCR reads through MiXCR, one entry per CDR3 protein. The sample has roughly 490,000 distinct CDR3 sequences, approximately 22% seen once. Specified time point: persistent/refractory GD, antithyroid drugs over 5 years with positive TRAb. PBMC-derived RNA was used for the TCR library. The sequencing used peripheral blood mononuclear cells (PBMCs), collected when the disease was refractory, from a patient treated with antithyroid drugs. Source of these receptors: a female donor with Graves disease.

The rearrangement links TRBV9 to TRBJ2-1; 9 bases match TRBD2. The germline V gene has CDR1 SGDLS and CDR2 YYNGEE. With V trimmed by 2 bases and J by 6 bases, 3 bases remained unmatched. This CDR3 spans 14 amino acids. CDR3 bases: TGTGCCAGCAGCGTCCTAGCGGGAATCAATGAGCAGTTCTTC. This translates into CASSVLAGINEQFF.

This clonotype was observed a handful of times. The chain employs TRBV5-1 and TRBJ1-5; D gene ambiguous. Germline V gene data show CDR1 as SGHRS and CDR2 as YFSETQ. The CDR3 consists of 13 residues. The V end was cut by 0 bases, the J end by 7 bases, with 8 bases between. CDR3 in amino acids: CASSLDIFQPQHF. CDR3 in DNA: TGCGCCAGCAGCTTGGACATTTTCCAGCCCCAGCATTTT.

V and J are TRBV7-2 and TRBJ2-2, with 16 bases lining up with TRBD2. The CDR3 is 19 residues long. J was trimmed by 3 bases and V by 4 bases; bases with no gene match: 8. Germline loops: CDR1 SGHTA, CDR2 FQGNSA. DNA for the CDR3: TGTGCCAGCAGCTCGGGACTAGCGGGAGGGCCACCGGACACCGGGGAGCTGTTTTTT. Translation gives CASSSGLAGGPPDTGELFF.

The chain carries TRBV30 and TRBJ2-2; D unclear. The CDR3 loop spans 16 amino acids. Trimming cost V 0 bases and J 9 bases, with 20 bases left between them. Germline V CDR1 and CDR2: GTSNPN, SVGIG (reference sequence). The CDR3 sequence is CAWSVRPGGTQRELFF. The CDR3 nucleotides are TGTGCCTGGAGTGTACGTCCAGGCGGAACTCAGCGGGAGCTGTTTTTT. Looking up the rest from reference TRBV30 and TRBJ2-2 gives the full variable domain: SQTIHQWPATLVQPVGSPLSLECTVEGTSNPNLYWYRQAAGRGLQLLFYSVGIGQISSEVPQNLSASRPQDRQFILSSKKLLLSDSGFYLCAWSVRPGGTQRELFFGEGSRLTVL.

The chain carries TRBV5-1 and TRBJ1-1; D gene ambiguous. Germline V lookup: CDR1 SGHRS, CDR2 YFSETQ. V was cut by 3 bases and J by 1 base, with 7 bases left in between. The CDR3 runs to 13 residues. This CDR3 reads CASSYKGNTEAFF. As DNA, the CDR3 is TGCGCCAGCAGCTACAAGGGGAACACTGAAGCTTTCTTT.

This clonotype was detected many times. V is TRBV28 and J is TRBJ1-1; no clear D. CDR3 length equals 14 residues. V lost 3 bases and J lost 1, with 9 bases in between. CDR1 and CDR2 (germline): MDHEN, SYDVKM. CDR3 sequence reads: CASSLGSRNTEAFF. CDR3 nucleotides: TGTGCCAGCAGTTTGGGCAGTAGGAACACTGAAGCTTTCTTT.

The J gene is TRBJ2-2, the V gene TRBV5-5; 8 bases match TRBD2. The junction had 9 bases not matched to a gene; V was cut back by 3 bases and J by 2 bases. Germline CDR1 is SGHKS and CDR2 is YYEKEE (reference sequence). The CDR3 totals 17 residues. DNA for the CDR3: TGTGCCAGCAGCTCCCCGACGGGGGGGGCCAACACCGGGGAGCTGTTTTTT. This gives the protein CASSSPTGGANTGELFF.

V usage is TRBV7-2 and J usage is TRBJ2-2, with D perhaps matching TRBD1 (5 bases). The V gene's germline CDR1 is SGHTA and CDR2 FQGNSA. The CDR3 runs 14 residues. With 5 bases removed from V and 5 bases from J, the gap between germline ends came to 12 bases. CDR3 DNA sequence: TGTGCCAGCAGCCCCCTGACAGTGACCGGGGAGCTGTTTTTT. Amino acids: CASSPLTVTGELFF.

This clonotype was seen more than once but under ten times. The chain carries TRBV9 and TRBJ2-6; no clear D gene. CDR1 and CDR2 (germline): SGDLS, YYNGEE. The CDR3 consists of 17 residues. V gave up 6 bases and J gave up 1 base, with 17 bases separating them. The CDR3 sequence is CASTTLTQRSGANVLTF. The CDR3 nucleotides are TGTGCCAGCACCACCTTGACCCAACGATCTGGGGCCAACGTCCTGACTTTC.

This rearrangement joins TRBV10-3 to TRBJ2-1; TRBD2 aligns across 8 bases. This CDR3 spans 16 amino acids. Germline CDR1 reads ENHRY; CDR2 reads SYGVKD. Losses at the gene ends were 1 base for V and 2 bases for J; bases not matched to a gene: 4. The CDR3 loop reads CAISELAGFTYNEQFF. The CDR3 DNA sequence: TGTGCCATCAGTGAGTTAGCGGGATTCACCTACAATGAGCAGTTCTTC.

The rearrangement uses TRBV5-1 and TRBJ1-1; 8 nucleotides match TRBD1. V lost 4 bases to trimming and J lost 1 base; unmatched junction nucleotides: 9. Germline loops: CDR1 SGHRS, CDR2 YFSETQ. The CDR3 covers 16 residues. The CDR3 protein is CASSVDTGGSNTEAFF. DNA for the CDR3: TGCGCCAGCAGCGTGGATACAGGGGGTTCGAACACTGAAGCTTTCTTT.

The chain joins TRBV3-1 to TRBJ2-1, with 8 bases that match TRBD2. With 1 base clipped from V and 14 bases from J, the junction kept 4 bases outside the gene matches. The CDR3 covers 12 residues. Germline V lookup: CDR1 LGHDT, CDR2 YNNKEL (reference sequence). The chain's CDR3 is CASSQAGGREFF. CDR3 coding DNA: TGTGCCAGCAGCCAAGCGGGAGGGCGGGAGTTCTTC.

This clonotype was picked up many times. The genes are TRBV6-1 and TRBJ1-5, with a weak D call TRBD1 (6 bases). CDR3 length: 14 residues. Germline-derived CDR1 and CDR2 are MNHNS and SASEGT. V was clipped by 6 bases and J by 4 bases, with 13 bases between them. The CDR3 region is CASRHGQINQPQHF. In nucleotides, the CDR3 is TGTGCCAGCAGACACGGACAGATAAATCAGCCCCAGCATTTT.

This clonotype has just a few counts. This rearrangement joins TRBV7-9 to TRBJ1-4; TRBD1 is a possible D gene (5 bases). CDR3 length equals 14 residues. V was pared by 4 bases and J by 8 bases, with 14 bases between. CDR1 is SEHNR, CDR2 FQNEAQ, per germline (reference sequence). CDR3 in amino acids: CASSSNGAREKLFF. The CDR3 DNA is TGTGCCAGCAGCTCGAACGGGGCTAGAGAAAAACTGTTTTTT. The full variable domain, in which reference TRBV7-9 and TRBJ1-4 provide the parts outside the CDR3, is DTGVSQNPRHKITKRGQNVTFRCDPISEHNRLYWYRQTLGQGPEFLTYFQNEAQLEKSRLLSDRFSAERPKGSFSTLEIQRTEQGDSAMYLCASSSNGAREKLFFGSGTQLSVL.

As to this clonotype: Its ends do not fully match the called genes, so a read error is possible. This chain connects TRBV28 to TRBJ2-1, with 8 positions matching TRBD1. The CDR3 is 14 amino acids. Germline V gene data show CDR1 as MDHEN and CDR2 as SYDVKM. CDR3 coding DNA: TGTGCCAGCAGTCCTAACAGGGGGTACAATGATCAGTTCTTC. This translates into CASSPNRGYNDQFF.

This clonotype has a count of ten or more. The V gene is TRBV2, the J gene TRBJ2-7; 8 bases agree with TRBD2. Germline CDR1 and CDR2: SNHLY and FYNNEI. CDR3 length: 18 amino acids. V lost 2 bases, J lost 1 base, and 13 bases stayed unmatched. CDR3 in DNA: TGTGCCAGCAGTGAAATCGAGCGGGGGCCCACCTTTTCCTACGAGCAGTACTTC. It yields the protein CASSEIERGPTFSYEQYF.

This clonotype was detected a few times. The chain links TRBV28 to TRBJ1-4; TRBD1 aligns across 8 bases. This CDR3 is built from 15 residues. V shed 6 bases, J shed 8 bases, and the junction held 11 bases outside the gene matches. The germline CDR1 and CDR2 sequences are MDHEN and SYDVKM. CDR3 in amino acids: CASSIGQGQNEKLFF. DNA of the CDR3: TGTGCCAGCAGCATCGGACAGGGTCAGAACGAAAAACTGTTTTTT.

The sample holds a few counts of this clonotype. The junction shows a germline mismatch at one end, possibly a read error. The chain combines TRBV6-1 with TRBJ1-2; D ambiguous. CDR3 length: 11 amino acids. Germline V gene lookup returns CDR1 MNHNS and CDR2 SASEGT. CDR3 sequence: CASTEDRSYTF. The CDR3 region has the DNA TGTGCCAGCACTGAAGATCGGAGCTACACCTTC.

This clonotype showed up just once. This rearrangement joins TRBV12-5 to TRBJ1-2; TRBD1 matches 11 bases. CDR1 and CDR2 (germline): LGHNT, FRNRAP. The CDR3 totals 17 residues. The trim removed 0 bases at V and 6 bases at J, leaving 9 bases unmatched. In nucleotides, the CDR3 is TGTGCTAGTGGTTTGGTAGGGACAGGGGGGAACCCCCATGGCTACACCTTC. It is translated as CASGLVGTGGNPHGYTF.

This clonotype showed up many times. The J gene is TRBJ1-3, the V gene TRBV12-3 or TRBV12-4; tentative D call: TRBD1 (5 bases). The ends were cut back, 4 bases at V and 0 bases at J, with 10 bases in the middle. This CDR3 comprises 15 residues. The CDR3 DNA reads TGTGCCAGCAGTTCTAGGGGCATCTCTGGAAACACCATATATTTT. Its translation: CASSSRGISGNTIYF.

The chain is built from TRBV20-1 and TRBJ1-1, with D perhaps matching TRBD1 (6 bases). The CDR3 length is 12 residues. CDR1 is DFQATT and CDR2 is SNEGSKA in the germline V gene (reference sequence). V shed 3 bases and J shed 3 bases, with 8 bases lying between them. The CDR3 reads CSARGGHTEAFF. The CDR3 DNA reads as TGCAGTGCTAGGGGGGGGCACACTGAAGCTTTCTTT.